The T cell receptor (beta chain) under discussion was sequenced for a study of blood T cell repertoires in COVID-19. Overall study: Sites in the United States, Italy and Spain provided acute and convalescent COVID-19 samples.

The germline gives CDR1 MNHEY, CDR2 SVGAGI. V lost 2 bases to trimming and J lost 7 bases, with 20 bases between them. The CDR3 has 16 amino acids. In the original processing: Quantification of nucleated cells was approximated via reference gene primer amplification. TCRdb's copy holds only in-frame clones and misses some; the assay was immunoSEQ multiplex PCR. The V and J calls and clone size were taken over from that table, and D and trimming were inferred from the DNA. The sample includes over 200,000 clones, approximately 79% of them seen just once. This clonotype originated in a human donor in a cohort sampled during active COVID-19. The rearrangement joins TRBV6-5 to TRBJ2-5; D may be TRBD2 (6 bases). Sequenced: peripheral blood. The CDR3 bases are TGTGCCAGCAGTTACGCCCGGGAGCTCCCCCGGGGGACCCAGTACTTC. Translation gives CASSYARELPRGTQYF.